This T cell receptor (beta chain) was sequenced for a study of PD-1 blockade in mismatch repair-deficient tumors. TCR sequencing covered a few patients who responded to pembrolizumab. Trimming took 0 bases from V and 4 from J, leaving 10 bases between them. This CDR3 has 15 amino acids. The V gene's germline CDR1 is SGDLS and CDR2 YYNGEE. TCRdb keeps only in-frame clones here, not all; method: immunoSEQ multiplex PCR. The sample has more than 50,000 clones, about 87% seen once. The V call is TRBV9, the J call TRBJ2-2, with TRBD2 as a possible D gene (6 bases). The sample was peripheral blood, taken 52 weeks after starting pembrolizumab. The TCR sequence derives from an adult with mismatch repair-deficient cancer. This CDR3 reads CASSVGGGATGELFF. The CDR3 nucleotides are TGTGCCAGCAGCGTAGGGGGCGGGGCCACCGGGGAGCTGTTTTTT.